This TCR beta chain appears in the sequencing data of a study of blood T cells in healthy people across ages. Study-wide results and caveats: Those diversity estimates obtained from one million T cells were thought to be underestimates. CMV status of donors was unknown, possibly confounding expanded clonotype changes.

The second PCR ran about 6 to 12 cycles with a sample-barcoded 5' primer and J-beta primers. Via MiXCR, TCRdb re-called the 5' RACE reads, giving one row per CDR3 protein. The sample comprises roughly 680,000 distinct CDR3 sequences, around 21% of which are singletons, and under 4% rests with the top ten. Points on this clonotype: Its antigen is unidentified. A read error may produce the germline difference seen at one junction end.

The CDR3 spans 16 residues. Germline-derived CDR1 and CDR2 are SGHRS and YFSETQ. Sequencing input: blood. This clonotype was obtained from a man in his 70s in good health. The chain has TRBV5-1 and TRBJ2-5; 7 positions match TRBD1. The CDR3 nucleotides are TGCGCCAGCAGCGCCCTTGGGACAGTGAGGCAAGAGACCCGGTACTTC. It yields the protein CASSALGTVRQETRYF.